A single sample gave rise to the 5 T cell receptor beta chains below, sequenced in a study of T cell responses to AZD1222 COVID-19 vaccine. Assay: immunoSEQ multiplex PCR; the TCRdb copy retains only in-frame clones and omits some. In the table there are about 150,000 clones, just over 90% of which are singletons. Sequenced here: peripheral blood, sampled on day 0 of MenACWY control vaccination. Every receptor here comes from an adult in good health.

DNA of the CDR3: TGTGCCAGTAGCCAGACAGAAGGGATCGGGAGCTACACCTTC. As protein: CASSQTEGIGSYTF. V is TRBV19 and J is TRBJ1-2, with D possibly TRBD1 on 5 matching bases. The CDR3 contains 14 residues. Deletions cut 6 bases from V and 9 bases from J, with 20 bases between. CDR1 and CDR2 (germline): LNHDA, SQIVND (reference sequence).

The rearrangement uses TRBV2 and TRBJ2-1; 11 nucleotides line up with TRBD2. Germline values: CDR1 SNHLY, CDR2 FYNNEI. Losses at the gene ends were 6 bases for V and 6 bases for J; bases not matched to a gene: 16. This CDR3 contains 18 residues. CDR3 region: CASRPNTIAGGAINEQFF. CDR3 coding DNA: TGTGCCAGCAGACCTAACACCATAGCGGGGGGGGCGATCAATGAGCAGTTCTTC.

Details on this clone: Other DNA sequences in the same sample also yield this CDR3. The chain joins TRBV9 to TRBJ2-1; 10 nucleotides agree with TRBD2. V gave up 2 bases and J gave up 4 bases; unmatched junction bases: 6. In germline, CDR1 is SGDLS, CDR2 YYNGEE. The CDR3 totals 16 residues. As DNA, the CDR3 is TGTGCCAGCAGCGTCTCTAGCGGGGGCCTATACAATGAGCAGTTCTTC. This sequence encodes CASSVSSGGLYNEQFF.

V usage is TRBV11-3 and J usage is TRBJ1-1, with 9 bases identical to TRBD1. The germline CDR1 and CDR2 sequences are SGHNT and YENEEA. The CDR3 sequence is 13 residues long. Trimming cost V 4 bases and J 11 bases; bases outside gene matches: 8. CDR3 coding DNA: TGTGCCAGCAGCTCACGGACAGGGGCTCGGGCTTTCTTT. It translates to CASSSRTGARAFF.

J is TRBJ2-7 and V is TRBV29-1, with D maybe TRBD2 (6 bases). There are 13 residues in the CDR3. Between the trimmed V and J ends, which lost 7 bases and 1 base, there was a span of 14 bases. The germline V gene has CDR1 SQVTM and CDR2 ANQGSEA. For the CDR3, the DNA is TGCAGCGCCGCAGGACTATCATCCTACGAGCAGTACTTC. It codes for CSAAGLSSYEQYF.